The 26 T cell receptor beta chains below come from one sample, sequenced in a study of T cell clones after liver transplantation. The assay was immunoSEQ multiplex PCR, and TCRdb's table has in-frame clones only and misses some. The sample has around 80,000 clones; roughly 80% are singletons. The sample was CD4+ T cells from blood, taken almost 47 months after liver transplant. The receptor set was obtained from a human patient who received a liver transplant. Some of the T cells may derive from the graft donor.

As regards this clone: At the DNA level, this CDR3 is encoded by other sequences in the same sample as well. J is TRBJ2-7 and V is TRBV9; 7 nucleotides line up with TRBD2. V trimming: 0 bases; J trimming: 4 bases; junction bases outside the gene matches: 7. Germline values: CDR1 SGDLS, CDR2 YYNGEE. This CDR3 is 15 amino acids long. CDR3 in amino acids: CASSVDGGERYEQYF. CDR3 DNA sequence: TGTGCCAGCAGCGTAGATGGGGGGGAGAGGTACGAGCAGTACTTC.

The chain is built from TRBV27 and TRBJ1-4; a possible D gene is TRBD1 (5 bases). Deletions cut 0 bases from V and 4 bases from J, with 6 bases between. The V gene's germline CDR1 is MNHEY and CDR2 SMNVEV (reference sequence). The CDR3 covers 14 residues. CDR3 coding DNA: TGTGCCAGCAGTTTATCGGGGCTTAATGAAAAACTGTTTTTT. It is translated as CASSLSGLNEKLFF.

The V and J genes are TRBV7-2 and TRBJ2-2; D is unclear. This CDR3 region has 13 residues. The ends were cut back, 5 bases at V and 6 bases at J, with 10 bases in the middle. Germline values: CDR1 SGHTA, CDR2 FQGNSA. For the CDR3, the DNA is TGTGCCAGCAGCGCTTCTATGGCCGGGGAGCTGTTTTTT. Its protein product is CASSASMAGELFF.

This clone has a single count. This chain connects TRBV29-1 to TRBJ2-7; 10 positions match TRBD1. Germline values: CDR1 SQVTM, CDR2 ANQGSEA. V shed 6 bases, J shed 2 bases, and the junction held 4 bases outside the gene matches. This CDR3 is built from 13 residues. The CDR3 loop reads CSVGTGAPYEQYF. As DNA, the CDR3 is TGCAGCGTAGGGACAGGGGCCCCCTACGAGCAGTACTTC.

The CDR3 DNA sequence: TGTGCCAGCTCACCCCACCCAACTAGCGGGGGGTACGAGCAGTACTTC. This sequence encodes CASSPHPTSGGYEQYF. The chain carries TRBV18 and TRBJ2-7; 12 positions match TRBD2. This CDR3 region has 16 residues. Germline V CDR1 and CDR2: KGHSH, LQKENI. J gave up 4 bases and V 3 bases, and 7 bases lay outside the gene matches.

The chain uses TRBV6-5 and TRBJ2-7; D unresolved. V was shortened by 0 bases and J by 6 bases, with 12 bases between the two germline ends. The CDR3 is made up of 14 amino acids. The germline CDR1 and CDR2 sequences are MNHEY and SVGAGI. The CDR3 DNA reads as TGTGCCAGCAGTTACTCGGAAGGGAATGGCGAGCAGTACTTC. Protein sequence: CASSYSEGNGEQYF.

The gene calls are TRBV5-1 and TRBJ1-1; D possibly corresponds to TRBD1 (6 bases). The V end was cut by 1 base, the J end by 2 bases, with 15 bases between. This CDR3 region has 16 residues. Germline assignment: CDR1 SGHRS and CDR2 YFSETQ. The CDR3 loop reads CASSLQPGTKNTEAFF. DNA of the CDR3: TGCGCCAGCAGCTTGCAGCCCGGGACAAAAAACACTGAAGCTTTCTTT.

The genes are TRBV10-2 and TRBJ2-5, with 8 bases that match TRBD1. CDR1 and CDR2 (germline): WSHSY, SAAADI. This CDR3 is built from 14 residues. V shed 0 bases, J shed 7 bases, and the junction held 4 bases outside the gene matches. For the CDR3, the DNA is TGCGCCAGCAGTGAGTCTGGACAGGGAAGGACCCAGTACTTC. This translates into CASSESGQGRTQYF.

The chain combines TRBV7-3 with TRBJ2-3, with 10 nucleotides matching TRBD2. Germline values: CDR1 SGHTA, CDR2 FQGTGA. The trim removed 1 base at V and 6 bases at J, leaving 10 bases unmatched. This CDR3 has 17 residues. The CDR3 is CASSLKAAAGGPDTQYF. CDR3 coding DNA: TGTGCCAGCAGCTTAAAAGCGGCAGCGGGAGGGCCGGATACGCAGTATTTT.

The rearrangement links TRBV7-3 to TRBJ1-1; tentative D call: TRBD1 (6 bases). CDR1 is SGHTA, CDR2 FQGTGA, per germline. CDR3 size: 15 residues. V lost 5 bases and J 6 bases, leaving 19 bases between the germline ends. CDR3 nucleotide sequence: TGTGCCAGCAGCCTCCGAGGTGGAGGGGGTGCTGAAGCTTTCTTT. Translated, it gives CASSLRGGGGAEAFF.

In this sample, this clone turned up a few times. This rearrangement joins TRBV6-1 to TRBJ1-1; no clear D. CDR1 is MNHNS and CDR2 is SASEGT in the germline V gene. The V end lost 7 bases, the J end lost 0 bases, and 15 bases lay between the germline ends. The CDR3 runs 15 residues. CDR3 sequence reads: CASIRGDGMNTEAFF. CDR3 nucleotide sequence: TGTGCCAGCATCAGAGGTGACGGTATGAACACTGAAGCTTTCTTT.

The gene calls are TRBV28 and TRBJ2-5; D is possibly TRBD2 (5 bases). Trimming stripped 5 bases from V and 1 base from J, with 11 bases between. This CDR3 is 14 amino acids long. Per germline, CDR1 MDHEN and CDR2 SYDVKM. CDR3 residues: CASSPADLQETQYF. The CDR3 region has the DNA TGTGCCAGCAGTCCAGCGGACCTCCAAGAGACCCAGTACTTC.

The chain recombines TRBV9 with TRBJ2-7; D remains ambiguous. This CDR3 has 13 amino acids. V was pared by 0 bases and J by 3 bases, with 7 bases between. Per germline, CDR1 SGDLS and CDR2 YYNGEE. For the CDR3, the DNA is TGTGCCAGCAGCGTAGGGTTGAGCTACGAGCAGTACTTC. Amino acid sequence: CASSVGLSYEQYF.

This clone was recorded only once. The V and J genes are TRBV5-4 and TRBJ1-3, with D maybe TRBD1 (5 bases). V shed 4 bases and J shed 0 bases, with 14 bases lying between them. Germline values: CDR1 SGHNT, CDR2 YYREEE (reference sequence). The CDR3 is 16 residues long. The CDR3 DNA reads as TGTGCCAGCAGCAAGGCAGTGGGGGGCTCTGGAAACACCATATATTTT. The encoded protein is CASSKAVGGSGNTIYF.

The rearrangement links TRBV2 to TRBJ1-2, with no clear D. There are 14 residues in the CDR3. The germline V gene has CDR1 SNHLY and CDR2 FYNNEI. V was shortened by 4 bases and J by 8 bases, with 17 bases between the two germline ends. The DNA for the CDR3 is TGTGCCAGCAGTGTATATCAGACGGGTGGAGGCTACACCTTC. This translates into CASSVYQTGGGYTF.

The chain is built from TRBV9 and TRBJ2-5, with a possible D match to TRBD2 (6 bases). Trimming took off 4 bases at V and 5 bases at J, with 18 bases between the two ends. The V gene's germline CDR1 is SGDLS and CDR2 YYNGEE. The CDR3 spans 15 residues. The DNA for the CDR3 is TGTGCCAGCAGCACTAGCCCCGAGAGTGGGGAGACCCAGTACTTC. It yields the protein CASSTSPESGETQYF.

This chain uses TRBV28 with TRBJ1-2; D call uncertain. Per germline, CDR1 MDHEN and CDR2 SYDVKM. CDR3 length: 14 amino acids. The V gene lost 6 bases and the J gene lost 8 bases, with 19 bases spanning the gap. This CDR3 is CASSRLERTRGYTF. CDR3 sequence (DNA): TGTGCCAGCAGCCGCCTGGAGAGGACTAGGGGCTACACCTTC.

J is TRBJ1-2 and V is TRBV7-2, with TRBD1 matching over 8 bases. There are 15 residues in the CDR3. In germline, CDR1 is SGHTA, CDR2 FQGNSA. V gave up 5 bases and J gave up 6 bases; unmatched junction bases: 11. As DNA, the CDR3 is TGTGCCAGCAGCCCTCGACAGGGGTTCTCGGATGGCTACACCTTC. Its protein product is CASSPRQGFSDGYTF.

This clone was found many times. The chain employs TRBV11-2 and TRBJ1-2; 10 bases align to TRBD1. V shed 3 bases, J shed 6 bases, and the junction held 7 bases outside the gene matches. The CDR3 loop spans 15 amino acids. Germline V CDR1 and CDR2: SGHAT, FQNNGV. As DNA, the CDR3 is TGTGCCAGCAGCTTCATAAGGGGACAGGGGAATGGCTACACCTTC. It specifies CASSFIRGQGNGYTF.

The J gene is TRBJ2-6, the V gene TRBV5-4; the D gene is possibly TRBD1 (5 bases). The germline gives CDR1 SGHNT, CDR2 YYREEE (reference sequence). Deletions cut 3 bases from V and 0 bases from J, with 13 bases between. The CDR3 covers 17 residues. CDR3 region: CASSSRQSSSGANVLTF. CDR3 nucleotide sequence: TGTGCCAGCAGCTCCCGACAGTCGAGCTCTGGGGCCAACGTCCTGACTTTC.

The chain is built from TRBV18 and TRBJ1-2, with TRBD1 as a possible D gene (5 bases). V gave up 3 bases and J gave up 4 bases, with 15 bases separating them. The CDR3 has 15 residues. CDR1 KGHSH and CDR2 LQKENI come from the germline V gene. In DNA form, the CDR3 reads TGTGCCAGCTCACCTCTGGCAGGGACGGGCTATGGCTACACCTTC. Its translation is CASSPLAGTGYGYTF.

The rearrangement uses TRBV19 and TRBJ2-2; 8 bases are shared with TRBD2. In germline, CDR1 is LNHDA, CDR2 SQIVND (reference sequence). The CDR3 totals 16 residues. Trimming at V came to 4 bases and at J to 5 bases, leaving 9 bases not matched to a gene. CDR3 nucleotides: TGTGCCAGTAGTAGAAAGACGGGAGGGGATACCGGGGAGCTGTTTTTT. This sequence encodes CASSRKTGGDTGELFF.

This clone occurred a few times. The gene calls are TRBV2 and TRBJ2-7; D is unclear. The length of the CDR3 is 12 residues. V was cut by 8 bases and J by 3 bases, with 11 bases left in between. Germline CDR1 and CDR2: SNHLY and FYNNEI. DNA of the CDR3: TGTGCCAGCCGACCCGACGGCTACGAGCAGTACTTC. Protein: CASRPDGYEQYF.

J is TRBJ1-5 and V is TRBV19; D is possibly TRBD1 (6 bases). Germline CDR1 is LNHDA and CDR2 is SQIVND (reference sequence). Trimming left V 6 bases short and J 7 bases short, with 10 bases between. CDR3 length: 12 residues. CDR3 nucleotides: TGTGCCAGTAGCAACAGGGTCCAGCCCCAGCATTTT. Protein sequence: CASSNRVQPQHF.

The chain combines TRBV5-1 with TRBJ2-5; D remains ambiguous. Per germline, CDR1 SGHRS and CDR2 YFSETQ. V was pared by 4 bases and J by 1 base, with 11 bases between. This CDR3 spans 14 amino acids. CDR3: CASSPTGIQETQYF. Here the CDR3 DNA reads TGCGCCAGCAGCCCGACCGGTATCCAAGAGACCCAGTACTTC.

The chain links TRBV18 to TRBJ1-1; D gene ambiguous. Between the trimmed V and J ends, which lost 2 bases and 7 bases, there was a span of 17 bases. Germline V gene lookup returns CDR1 KGHSH and CDR2 LQKENI. The CDR3 sequence is 15 residues long. The CDR3 DNA reads as TGTGCCAGCTCACCAACGAGAGGGATTGGAGGTGAAGCTTTCTTT. The encoded protein is CASSPTRGIGGEAFF.